This TCR beta chain was profiled in a study of response to subunit inactivated influenza vaccine. Points from the study as a whole: Only a handful of new T cells, the authors suggested, are recruited with each seasonal influenza vaccination.

TCRdb fed the RT-PCR reads into MiXCR, producing one record per CDR3 protein. Of 700,000 to 800,000 distinct CDR3 sequences in the sample, approximately 18% were seen once. Germline V gives CDR1 SGHDN, CDR2 FVKESK. V shed 1 base and J shed 7 bases, with 11 bases lying between them. The CDR3 sequence is 13 residues long. As concerns this clonotype: Antigen specificity is unknown.

Sequencing was performed on PBMCs from blood, taken roughly 5 days after vaccination. This sequence joins TRBV14 and TRBJ2-7; D gene uncertain. The source is a man aged 45 to 65 who received an inactivated influenza vaccine. DNA for the CDR3: TGTGCCAGCAGCCAAGTGCTACGTAGTGAGCAGTACTTC. Protein sequence: CASSQVLRSEQYF. The full variable domain, in which reference TRBV14 and TRBJ2-7 provide the parts outside the CDR3, is EAGVTQFPSHSVIEKGQTVTLRCDPISGHDNLYWYRRVMGKEIKFLLHFVKESKQDESGMPNNRFLAERTGGTYSTLKVQPAELEDSGVYFCASSQVLRSEQYFGPGTRLTVT.